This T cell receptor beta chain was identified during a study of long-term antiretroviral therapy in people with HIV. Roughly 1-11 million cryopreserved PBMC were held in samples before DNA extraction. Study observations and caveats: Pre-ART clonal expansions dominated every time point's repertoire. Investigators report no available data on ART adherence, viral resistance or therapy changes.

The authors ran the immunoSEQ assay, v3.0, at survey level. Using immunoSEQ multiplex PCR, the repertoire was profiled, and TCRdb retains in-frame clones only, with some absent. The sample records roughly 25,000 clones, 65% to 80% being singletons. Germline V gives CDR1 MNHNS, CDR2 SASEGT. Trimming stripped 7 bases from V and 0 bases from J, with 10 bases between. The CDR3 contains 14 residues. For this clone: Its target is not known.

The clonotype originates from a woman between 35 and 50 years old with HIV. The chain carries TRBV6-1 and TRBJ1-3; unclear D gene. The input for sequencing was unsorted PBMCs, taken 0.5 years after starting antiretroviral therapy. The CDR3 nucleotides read TGTGCCAGCACCGCAGGAAGCTCTGGAAACACCATATATTTT. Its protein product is CASTAGSSGNTIYF.